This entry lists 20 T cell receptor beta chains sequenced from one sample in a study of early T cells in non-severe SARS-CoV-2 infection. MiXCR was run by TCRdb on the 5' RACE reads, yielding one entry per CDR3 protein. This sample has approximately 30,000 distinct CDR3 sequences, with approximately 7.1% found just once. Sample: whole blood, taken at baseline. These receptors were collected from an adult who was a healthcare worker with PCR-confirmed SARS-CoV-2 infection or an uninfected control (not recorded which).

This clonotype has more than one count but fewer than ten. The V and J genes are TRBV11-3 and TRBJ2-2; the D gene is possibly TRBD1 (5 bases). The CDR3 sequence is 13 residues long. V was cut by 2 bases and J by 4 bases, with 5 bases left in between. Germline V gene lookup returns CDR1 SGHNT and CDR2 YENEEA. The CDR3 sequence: CASSLRGTGELFF. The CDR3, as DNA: TGTGCCAGCAGCTTAAGGGGCACCGGGGAGCTGTTTTTT.

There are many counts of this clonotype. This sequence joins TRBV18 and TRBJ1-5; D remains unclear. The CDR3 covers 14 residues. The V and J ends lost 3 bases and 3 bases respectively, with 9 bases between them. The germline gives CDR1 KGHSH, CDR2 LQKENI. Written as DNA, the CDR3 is TGTGCCAGCTCACCGGGCGGTCTCAATCAGCCCCAGCATTTT. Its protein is CASSPGGLNQPQHF.

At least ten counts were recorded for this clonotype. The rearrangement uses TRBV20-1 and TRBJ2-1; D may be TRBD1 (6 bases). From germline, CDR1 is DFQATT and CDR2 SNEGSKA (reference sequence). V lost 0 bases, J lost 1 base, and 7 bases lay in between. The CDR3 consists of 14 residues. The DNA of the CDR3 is TGCAGTGCTAGAGAGGACAGATCCTACAATGAGCAGTTCTTC. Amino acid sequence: CSAREDRSYNEQFF.

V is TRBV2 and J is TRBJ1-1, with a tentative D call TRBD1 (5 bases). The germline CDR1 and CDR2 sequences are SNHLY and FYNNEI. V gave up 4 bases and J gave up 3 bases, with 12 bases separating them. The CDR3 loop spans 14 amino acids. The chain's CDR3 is CASSVAQGHTEAFF. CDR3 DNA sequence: TGTGCCAGCAGTGTTGCGCAGGGTCACACTGAAGCTTTCTTT.

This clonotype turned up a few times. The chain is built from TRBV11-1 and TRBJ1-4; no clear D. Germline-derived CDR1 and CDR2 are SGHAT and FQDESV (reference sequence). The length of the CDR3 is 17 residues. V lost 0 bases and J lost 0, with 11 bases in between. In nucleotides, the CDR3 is TGTGCCAGCAGCTTAGCGCTCTGGGGTGCAACTAATGAAAAACTGTTTTTT. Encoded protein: CASSLALWGATNEKLFF.

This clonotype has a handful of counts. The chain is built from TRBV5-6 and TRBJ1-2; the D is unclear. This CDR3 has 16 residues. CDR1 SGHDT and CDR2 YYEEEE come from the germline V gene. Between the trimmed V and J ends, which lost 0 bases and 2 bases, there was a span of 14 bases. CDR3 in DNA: TGTGCCAGCAGCTTGGGCCAGTCTGGTACAAACTATGGCTACACCTTC. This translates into CASSLGQSGTNYGYTF. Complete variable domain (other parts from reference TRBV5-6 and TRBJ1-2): DAGVTQSPTHLIKTRGQQVTLRCSPKSGHDTVSWYQQALGQGPQFIFQYYEEEERQRGNFPDRFSGHQFPNYSSELNVNALLLGDSALYLCASSLGQSGTNYGYTFGSGTRLTVV.

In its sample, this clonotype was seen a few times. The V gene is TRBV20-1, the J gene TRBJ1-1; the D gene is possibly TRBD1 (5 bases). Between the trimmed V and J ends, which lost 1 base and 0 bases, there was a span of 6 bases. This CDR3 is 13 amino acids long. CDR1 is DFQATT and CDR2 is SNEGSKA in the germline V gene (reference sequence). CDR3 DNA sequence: TGCAGTGCTAGAGGACAGATGAACACTGAAGCTTTCTTT. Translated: CSARGQMNTEAFF.

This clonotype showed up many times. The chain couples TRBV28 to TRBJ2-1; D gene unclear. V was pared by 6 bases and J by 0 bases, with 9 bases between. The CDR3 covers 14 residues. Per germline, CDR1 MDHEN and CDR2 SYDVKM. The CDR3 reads CASSPDPSYNEQFF. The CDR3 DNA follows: TGTGCCAGCAGCCCTGACCCCTCCTACAATGAGCAGTTCTTC.

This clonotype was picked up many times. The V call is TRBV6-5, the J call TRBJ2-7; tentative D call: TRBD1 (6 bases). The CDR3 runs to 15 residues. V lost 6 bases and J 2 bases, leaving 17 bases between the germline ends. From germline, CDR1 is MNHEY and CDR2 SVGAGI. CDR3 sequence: CASSLQGGAPYEQYF. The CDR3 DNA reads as TGTGCCAGCAGCTTACAAGGGGGTGCCCCCTACGAGCAGTACTTC.

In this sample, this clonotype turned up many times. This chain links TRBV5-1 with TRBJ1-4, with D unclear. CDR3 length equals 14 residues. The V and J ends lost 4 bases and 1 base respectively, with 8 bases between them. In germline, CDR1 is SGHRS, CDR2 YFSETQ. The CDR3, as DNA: TGCGCCAGCAGCCCAGGAGGAACTAATGAAAAACTGTTTTTT. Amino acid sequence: CASSPGGTNEKLFF.

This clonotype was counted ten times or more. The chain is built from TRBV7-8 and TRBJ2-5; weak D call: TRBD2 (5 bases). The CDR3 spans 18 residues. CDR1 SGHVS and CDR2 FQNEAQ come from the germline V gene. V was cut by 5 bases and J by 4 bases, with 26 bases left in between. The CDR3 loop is CASSPHSGSSYLAETQYF. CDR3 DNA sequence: TGTGCCAGCAGCCCACACTCTGGGAGTTCTTACTTGGCAGAGACCCAGTACTTC.

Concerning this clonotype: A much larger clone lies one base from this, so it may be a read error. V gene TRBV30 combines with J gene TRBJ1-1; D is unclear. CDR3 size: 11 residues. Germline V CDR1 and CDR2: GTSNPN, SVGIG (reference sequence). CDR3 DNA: TGTGCCTGGAGTGCAAACACTGTAGCTTTCTTT. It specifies CAWSANTVAFF.

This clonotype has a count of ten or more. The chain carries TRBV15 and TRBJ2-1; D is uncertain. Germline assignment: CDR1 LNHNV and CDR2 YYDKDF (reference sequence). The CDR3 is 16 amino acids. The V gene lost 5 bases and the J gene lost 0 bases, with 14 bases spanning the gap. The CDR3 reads CATSVGDWSSYNEQFF. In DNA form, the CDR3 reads TGTGCCACCAGCGTCGGCGACTGGAGCTCCTACAATGAGCAGTTCTTC.

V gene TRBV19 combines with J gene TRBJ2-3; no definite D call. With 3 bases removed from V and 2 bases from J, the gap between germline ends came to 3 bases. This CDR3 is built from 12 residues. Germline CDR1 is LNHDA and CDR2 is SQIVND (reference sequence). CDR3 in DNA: TGTGCCAGTAGTATCAACACAGATACGCAGTATTTT. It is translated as CASSINTDTQYF.

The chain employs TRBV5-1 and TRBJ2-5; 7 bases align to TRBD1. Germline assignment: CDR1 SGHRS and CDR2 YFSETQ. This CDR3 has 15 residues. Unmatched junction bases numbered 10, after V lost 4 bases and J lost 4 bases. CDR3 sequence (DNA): TGCGCCAGCAGCGAGGGACAGAGCAGCAGAGAGACCCAGTACTTC. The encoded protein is CASSEGQSSRETQYF.

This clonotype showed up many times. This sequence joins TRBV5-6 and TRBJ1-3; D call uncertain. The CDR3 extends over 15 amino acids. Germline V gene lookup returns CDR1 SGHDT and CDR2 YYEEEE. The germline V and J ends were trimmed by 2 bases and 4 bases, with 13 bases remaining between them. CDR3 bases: TGTGCCAGCAGCTTTTTCGGGATCCGAGGAAACACCATATATTTT. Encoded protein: CASSFFGIRGNTIYF.

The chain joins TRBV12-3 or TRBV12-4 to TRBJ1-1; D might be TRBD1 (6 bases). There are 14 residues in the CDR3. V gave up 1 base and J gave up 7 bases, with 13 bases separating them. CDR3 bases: TGTGCCAGCAGTTTAGGGGGGGCGCCTCTTGAAGCTTTCTTT. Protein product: CASSLGGAPLEAFF.

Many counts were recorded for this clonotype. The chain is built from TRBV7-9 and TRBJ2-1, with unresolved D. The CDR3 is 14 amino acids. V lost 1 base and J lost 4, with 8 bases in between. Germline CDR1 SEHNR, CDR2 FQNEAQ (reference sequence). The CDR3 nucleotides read TGTGCCAGCAGCTTAGAACAGTTGTACAATGAGCAGTTCTTC. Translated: CASSLEQLYNEQFF.

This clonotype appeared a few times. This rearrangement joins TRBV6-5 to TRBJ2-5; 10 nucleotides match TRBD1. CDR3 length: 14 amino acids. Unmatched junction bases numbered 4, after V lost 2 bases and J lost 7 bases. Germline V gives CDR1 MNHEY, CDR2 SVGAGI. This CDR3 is CASSYGTGDLTQYF. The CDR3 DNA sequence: TGTGCCAGCAGTTACGGGACAGGGGATTTGACCCAGTACTTC.

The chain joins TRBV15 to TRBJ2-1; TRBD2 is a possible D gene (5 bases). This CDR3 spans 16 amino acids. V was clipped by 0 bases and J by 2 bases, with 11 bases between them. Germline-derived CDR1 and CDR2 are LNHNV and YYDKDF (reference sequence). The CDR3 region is CATSRDRPGTYNEQFF. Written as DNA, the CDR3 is TGTGCCACCAGCAGAGATCGCCCCGGGACCTACAATGAGCAGTTCTTC.